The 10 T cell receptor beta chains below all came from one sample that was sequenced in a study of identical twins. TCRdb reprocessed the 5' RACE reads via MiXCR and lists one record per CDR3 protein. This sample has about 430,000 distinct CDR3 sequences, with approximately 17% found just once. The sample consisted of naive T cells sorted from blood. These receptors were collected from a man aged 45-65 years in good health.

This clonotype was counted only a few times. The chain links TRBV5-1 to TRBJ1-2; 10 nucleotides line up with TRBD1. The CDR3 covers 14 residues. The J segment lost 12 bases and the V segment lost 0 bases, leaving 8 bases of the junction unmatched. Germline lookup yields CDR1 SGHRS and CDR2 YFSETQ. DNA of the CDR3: TGCGCCAGCAGCTTGGGACAGGGGGCTTCCGTACACACCTTC. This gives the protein CASSLGQGASVHTF.

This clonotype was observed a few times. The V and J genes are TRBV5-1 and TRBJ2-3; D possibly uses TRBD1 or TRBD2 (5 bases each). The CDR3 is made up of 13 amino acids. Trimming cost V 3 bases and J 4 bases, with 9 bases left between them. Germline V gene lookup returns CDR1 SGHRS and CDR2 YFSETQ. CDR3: CASSWTGPDTQYF. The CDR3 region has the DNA TGCGCCAGCAGCTGGACGGGGCCAGATACGCAGTATTTT.

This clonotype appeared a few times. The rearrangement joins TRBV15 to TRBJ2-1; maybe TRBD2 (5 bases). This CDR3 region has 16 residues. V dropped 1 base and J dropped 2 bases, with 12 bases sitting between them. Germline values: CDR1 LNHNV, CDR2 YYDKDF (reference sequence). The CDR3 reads CATSRVATTTYNEQFF. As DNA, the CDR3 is TGTGCCACCAGCAGAGTTGCGACTACAACCTACAATGAGCAGTTCTTC. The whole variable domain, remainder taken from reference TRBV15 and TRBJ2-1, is DAMVIQNPRYQVTQFGKPVTLSCSQTLNHNVMYWYQQKSSQAPKLLFHYYDKDFNNEADTPDNFQSRRPNTSFCFLDIRSPGLGDTAMYLCATSRVATTTYNEQFFGPGTRLTVL.

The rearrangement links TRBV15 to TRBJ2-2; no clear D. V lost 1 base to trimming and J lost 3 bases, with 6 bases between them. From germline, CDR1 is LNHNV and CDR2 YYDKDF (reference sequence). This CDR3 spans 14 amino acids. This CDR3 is CATSRASDTGELFF. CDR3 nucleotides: TGTGCCACCAGCAGAGCAAGCGACACCGGGGAGCTGTTTTTT.

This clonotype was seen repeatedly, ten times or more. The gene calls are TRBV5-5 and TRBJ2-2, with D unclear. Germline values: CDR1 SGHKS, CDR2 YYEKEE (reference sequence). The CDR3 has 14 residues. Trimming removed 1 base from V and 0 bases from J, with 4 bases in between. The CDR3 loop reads CASSLRPNTGELFF. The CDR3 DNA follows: TGTGCCAGCAGCTTGCGCCCGAACACCGGGGAGCTGTTTTTT.

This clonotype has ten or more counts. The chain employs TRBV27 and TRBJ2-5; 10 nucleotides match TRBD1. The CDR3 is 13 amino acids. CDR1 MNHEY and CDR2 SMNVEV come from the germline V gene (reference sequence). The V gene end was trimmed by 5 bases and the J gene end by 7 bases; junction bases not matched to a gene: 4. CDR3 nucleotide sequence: TGTGCCAGCAGTGGGGGACAGGGGTGGACCCAGTACTTC. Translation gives CASSGGQGWTQYF.

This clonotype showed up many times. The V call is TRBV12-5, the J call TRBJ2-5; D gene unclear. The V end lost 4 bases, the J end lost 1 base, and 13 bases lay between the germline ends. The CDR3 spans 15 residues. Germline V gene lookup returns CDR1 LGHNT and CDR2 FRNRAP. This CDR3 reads CASGCKGRPQETQYF. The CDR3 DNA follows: TGTGCTAGTGGTTGCAAGGGCCGCCCCCAAGAGACCCAGTACTTC.

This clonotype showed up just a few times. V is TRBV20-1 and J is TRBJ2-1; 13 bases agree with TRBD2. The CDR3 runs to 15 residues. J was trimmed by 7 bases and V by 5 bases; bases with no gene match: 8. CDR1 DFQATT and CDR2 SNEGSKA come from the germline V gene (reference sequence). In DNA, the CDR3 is TGCAGTGCTCCGAGGACTAGCGGGAGTATGAATGAGCAGTTCTTC. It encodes CSAPRTSGSMNEQFF.

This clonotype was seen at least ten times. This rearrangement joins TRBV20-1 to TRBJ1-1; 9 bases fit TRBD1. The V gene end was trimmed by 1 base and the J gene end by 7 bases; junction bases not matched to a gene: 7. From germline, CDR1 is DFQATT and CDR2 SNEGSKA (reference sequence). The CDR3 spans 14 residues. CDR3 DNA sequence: TGCAGTGCTAGAGCCCCGGGACAGGGTTTTGAAGCTTTCTTT. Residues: CSARAPGQGFEAFF.

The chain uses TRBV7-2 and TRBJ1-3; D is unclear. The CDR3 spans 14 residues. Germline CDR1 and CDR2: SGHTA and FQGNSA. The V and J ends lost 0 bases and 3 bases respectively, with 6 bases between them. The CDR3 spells CASSLALGGNTIYF. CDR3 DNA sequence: TGTGCCAGCAGCTTAGCGCTGGGTGGAAACACCATATATTTT.